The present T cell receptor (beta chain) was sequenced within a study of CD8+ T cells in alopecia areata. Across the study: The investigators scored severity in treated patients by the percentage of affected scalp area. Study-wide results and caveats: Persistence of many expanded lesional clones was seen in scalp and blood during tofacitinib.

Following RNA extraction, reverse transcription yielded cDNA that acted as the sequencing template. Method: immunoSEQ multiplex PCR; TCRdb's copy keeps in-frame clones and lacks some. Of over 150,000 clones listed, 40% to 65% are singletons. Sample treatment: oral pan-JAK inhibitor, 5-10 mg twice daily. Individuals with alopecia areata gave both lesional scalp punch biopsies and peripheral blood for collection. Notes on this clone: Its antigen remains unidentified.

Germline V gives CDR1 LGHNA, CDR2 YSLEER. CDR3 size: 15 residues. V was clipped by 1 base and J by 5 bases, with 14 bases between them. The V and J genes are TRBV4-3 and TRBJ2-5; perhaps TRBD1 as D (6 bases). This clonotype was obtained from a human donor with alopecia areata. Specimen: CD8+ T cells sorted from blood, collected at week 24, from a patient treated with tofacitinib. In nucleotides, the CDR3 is TGCGCCAGCAGCCAAGGGACAGCCTCGGGGGAGACCCAGTACTTC. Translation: CASSQGTASGETQYF.